This T cell receptor beta chain was profiled in a study of shared clonotypes between healthy human individuals. Sequencing used immunoSEQ multiplex PCR; TCRdb keeps in-frame clones, though not all of them. The sample contains about 2.3 million clones, 85% to 95% of which appear only once. This CDR3 contains 15 residues. J gave up 6 bases and V 7 bases, and 11 bases lay outside the gene matches. Germline CDR1 reads MNHNY; CDR2 reads SVGAGI (reference sequence). This chain connects TRBV6-6 to TRBJ2-1; 8 bases are shared with TRBD1. The sequence derives from a man aged 18 to 29 in good health. Some clones in this sample may be carry-over from other donors' samples. Sequenced input: naive CD4+ T cells from PBMCs. Subset given: CD45RA+ positively selected. The CDR3, as DNA: TGTGCCAGCATCTACCGGGGCAGGGGGCTCAATGAGCAGTTCTTC. This translates into CASIYRGRGLNEQFF.